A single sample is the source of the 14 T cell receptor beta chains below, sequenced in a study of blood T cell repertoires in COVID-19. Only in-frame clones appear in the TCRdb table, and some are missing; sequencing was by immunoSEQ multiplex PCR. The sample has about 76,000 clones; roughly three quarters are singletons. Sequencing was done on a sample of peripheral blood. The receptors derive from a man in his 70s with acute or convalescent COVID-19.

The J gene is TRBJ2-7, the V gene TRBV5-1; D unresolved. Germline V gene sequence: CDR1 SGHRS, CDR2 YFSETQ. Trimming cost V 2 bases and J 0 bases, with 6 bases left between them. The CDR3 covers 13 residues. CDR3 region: CASSLQFSYEQYF. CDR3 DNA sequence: TGCGCCAGCAGCTTACAGTTCTCCTACGAGCAGTACTTC.

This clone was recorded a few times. CDR3 protein: CASSLVPASGTYEQYF. DNA of the CDR3: TGCGCCAGCAGCTTGGTGCCGGCTAGCGGAACCTACGAGCAGTACTTC. The rearrangement uses TRBV5-1 and TRBJ2-7; 7 positions agree with TRBD2. In germline, CDR1 is SGHRS, CDR2 YFSETQ. This CDR3 has 16 residues. The V and J ends lost 0 bases and 2 bases, in that order; junction bases with no gene match: 8.

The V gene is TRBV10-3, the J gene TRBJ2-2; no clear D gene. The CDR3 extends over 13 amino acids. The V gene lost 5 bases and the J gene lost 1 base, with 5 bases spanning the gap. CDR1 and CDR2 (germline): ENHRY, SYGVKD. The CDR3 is CAISPQNTGELFF. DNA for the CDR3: TGTGCCATCAGTCCACAGAACACCGGGGAGCTGTTTTTT.

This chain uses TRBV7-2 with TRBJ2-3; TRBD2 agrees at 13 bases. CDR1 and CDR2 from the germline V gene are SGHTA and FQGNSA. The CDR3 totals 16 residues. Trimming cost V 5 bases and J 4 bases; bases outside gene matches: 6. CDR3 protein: CASSRTSGRTPDTQYF. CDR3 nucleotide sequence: TGTGCCAGCAGCCGGACTAGCGGGAGAACCCCAGATACGCAGTATTTT.

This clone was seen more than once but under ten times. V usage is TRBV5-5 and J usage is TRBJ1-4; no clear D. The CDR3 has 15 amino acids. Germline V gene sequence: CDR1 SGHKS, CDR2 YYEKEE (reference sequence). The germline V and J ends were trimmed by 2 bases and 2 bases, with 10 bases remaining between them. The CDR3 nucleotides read TGTGCCAGCAGCTTACCGGCAGGCACTAATGAAAAACTGTTTTTT. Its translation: CASSLPAGTNEKLFF.

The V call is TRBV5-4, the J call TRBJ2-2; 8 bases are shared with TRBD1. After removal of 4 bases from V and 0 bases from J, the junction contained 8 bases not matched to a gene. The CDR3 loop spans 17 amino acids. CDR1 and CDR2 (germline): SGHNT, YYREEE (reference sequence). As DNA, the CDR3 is TGTGCCAGCAGCAGTGACCAGGGGGCACCGAACACCGGGGAGCTGTTTTTT. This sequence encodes CASSSDQGAPNTGELFF.

This chain's CDR3 is CASRLGQEQNIQYF. The CDR3 DNA sequence: TGTGCCAGCAGGCTCGGACAGGAGCAAAACATTCAGTACTTC. The V call is TRBV7-2, the J call TRBJ2-4; TRBD1 matches 7 bases. This CDR3 is built from 14 residues. Trimming at V came to 6 bases and at J to 5 bases, leaving 7 bases not matched to a gene. The V gene's germline CDR1 is SGHTA and CDR2 FQGNSA.

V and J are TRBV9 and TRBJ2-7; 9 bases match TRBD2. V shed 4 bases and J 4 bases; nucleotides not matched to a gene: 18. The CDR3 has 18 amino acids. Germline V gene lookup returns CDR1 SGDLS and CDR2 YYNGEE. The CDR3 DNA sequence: TGTGCCAGCAGCCCCCGGGGTAGCGGGAGAGGAGATCGGTACGAGCAGTACTTC. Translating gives CASSPRGSGRGDRYEQYF.

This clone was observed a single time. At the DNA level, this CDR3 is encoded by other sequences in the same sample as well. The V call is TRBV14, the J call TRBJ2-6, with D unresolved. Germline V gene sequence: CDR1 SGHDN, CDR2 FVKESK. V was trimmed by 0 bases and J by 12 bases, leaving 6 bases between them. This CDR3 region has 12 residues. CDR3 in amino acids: CASSQERSVLTF. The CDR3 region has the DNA TGTGCCAGCAGCCAAGAACGGAGCGTCCTGACTTTC. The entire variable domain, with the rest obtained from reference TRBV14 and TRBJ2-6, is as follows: EAGVTQFPSHSVIEKGQTVTLRCDPISGHDNLYWYRRVMGKEIKFLLHFVKESKQDESGMPNNRFLAERTGGTYSTLKVQPAELEDSGVYFCASSQERSVLTFGAGSRLTVL.

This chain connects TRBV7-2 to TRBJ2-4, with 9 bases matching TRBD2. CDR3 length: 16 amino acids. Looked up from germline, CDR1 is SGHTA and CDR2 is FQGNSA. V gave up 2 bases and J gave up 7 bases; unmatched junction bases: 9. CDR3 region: CASSLRVRTSENIQYF. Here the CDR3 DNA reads TGTGCCAGCAGCTTACGGGTGAGGACTAGCGAGAACATTCAGTACTTC.

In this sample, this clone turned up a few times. The CDR3 region is CASSIFRGYEQYF. CDR3 DNA sequence: TGTGCCAGCAGTATATTCAGGGGTTACGAGCAGTACTTC. V usage is TRBV27 and J usage is TRBJ2-7; maybe TRBD1 (6 bases). This CDR3 has 13 residues. Germline V gene data show CDR1 as MNHEY and CDR2 as SMNVEV (reference sequence). V was shortened by 5 bases and J by 4 bases, with 12 bases between the two germline ends.

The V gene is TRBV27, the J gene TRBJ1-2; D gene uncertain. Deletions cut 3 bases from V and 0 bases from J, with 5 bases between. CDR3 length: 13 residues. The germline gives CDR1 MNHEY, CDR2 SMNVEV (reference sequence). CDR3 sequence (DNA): TGTGCCAGCAGTTTCCCAGCTAACTATGGCTACACCTTC. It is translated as CASSFPANYGYTF.

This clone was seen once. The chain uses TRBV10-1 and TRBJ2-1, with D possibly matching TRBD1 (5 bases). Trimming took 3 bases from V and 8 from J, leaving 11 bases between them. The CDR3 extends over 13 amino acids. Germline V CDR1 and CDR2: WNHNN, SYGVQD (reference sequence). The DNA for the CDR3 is TGCGCCAGCAGTGACAGGGTCGCCGATGAGCAGTTCTTC. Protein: CASSDRVADEQFF.

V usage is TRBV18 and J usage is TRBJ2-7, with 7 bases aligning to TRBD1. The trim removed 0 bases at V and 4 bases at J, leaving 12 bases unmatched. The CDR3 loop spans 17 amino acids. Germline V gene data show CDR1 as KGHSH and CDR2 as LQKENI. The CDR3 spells CASSPPRIGGRGYEQYF. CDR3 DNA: TGTGCCAGCTCACCACCAAGAATAGGGGGCAGAGGTTACGAGCAGTACTTC.